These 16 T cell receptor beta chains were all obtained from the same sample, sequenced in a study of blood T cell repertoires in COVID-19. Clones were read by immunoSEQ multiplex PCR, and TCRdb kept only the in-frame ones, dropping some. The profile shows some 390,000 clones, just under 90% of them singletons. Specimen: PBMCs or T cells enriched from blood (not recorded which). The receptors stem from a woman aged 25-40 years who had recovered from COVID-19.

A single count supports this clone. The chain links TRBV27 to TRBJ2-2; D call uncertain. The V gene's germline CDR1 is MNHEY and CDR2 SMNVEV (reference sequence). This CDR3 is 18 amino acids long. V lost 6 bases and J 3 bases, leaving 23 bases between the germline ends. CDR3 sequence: CASRPALWASTHTGELFF. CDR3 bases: TGTGCCAGCAGACCCGCCTTGTGGGCCTCTACCCACACCGGGGAGCTGTTTTTT.

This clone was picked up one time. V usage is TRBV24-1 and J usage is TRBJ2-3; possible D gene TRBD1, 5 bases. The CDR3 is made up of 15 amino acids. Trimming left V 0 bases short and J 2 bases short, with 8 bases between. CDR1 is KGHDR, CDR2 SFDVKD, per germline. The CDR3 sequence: CATSDLAGLTDTQYF. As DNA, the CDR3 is TGTGCCACCAGTGATTTGGCAGGGCTCACAGATACGCAGTATTTT.

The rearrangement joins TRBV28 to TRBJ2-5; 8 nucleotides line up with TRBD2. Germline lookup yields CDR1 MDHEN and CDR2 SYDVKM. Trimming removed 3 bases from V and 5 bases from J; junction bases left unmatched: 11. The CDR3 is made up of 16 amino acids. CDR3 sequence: CASSFSPREVEETQYF. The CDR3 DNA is TGTGCCAGCAGTTTTTCTCCGCGGGAGGTTGAGGAGACCCAGTACTTC.

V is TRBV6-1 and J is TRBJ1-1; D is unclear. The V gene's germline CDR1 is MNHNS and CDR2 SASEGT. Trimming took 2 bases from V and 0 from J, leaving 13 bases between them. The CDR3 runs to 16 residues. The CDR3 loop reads CASSERIGRMNTEAFF. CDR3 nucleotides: TGTGCCAGCAGTGAAAGGATCGGCAGGATGAACACTGAAGCTTTCTTT.

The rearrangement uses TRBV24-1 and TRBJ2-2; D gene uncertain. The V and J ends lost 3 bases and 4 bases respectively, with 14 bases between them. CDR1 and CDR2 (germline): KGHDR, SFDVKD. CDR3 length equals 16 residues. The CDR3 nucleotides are TGTGCCACCAGTGATCCCAGCCAGACTGTCACCGGGGAGCTGTTTTTT. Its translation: CATSDPSQTVTGELFF.

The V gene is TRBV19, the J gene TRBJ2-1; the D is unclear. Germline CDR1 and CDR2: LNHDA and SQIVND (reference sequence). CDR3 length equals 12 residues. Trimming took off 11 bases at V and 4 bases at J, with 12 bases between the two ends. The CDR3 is CAALNEYNEQFF. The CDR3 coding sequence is TGTGCCGCGCTCAATGAATACAATGAGCAGTTCTTC.

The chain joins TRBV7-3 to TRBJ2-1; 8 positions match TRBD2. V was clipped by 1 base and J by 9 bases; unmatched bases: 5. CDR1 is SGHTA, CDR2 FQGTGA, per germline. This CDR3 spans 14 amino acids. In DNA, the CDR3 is TGTGCCAGCAGCTTAAGAGCGGGAGAGGGTGAGCAGTTCTTC. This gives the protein CASSLRAGEGEQFF.

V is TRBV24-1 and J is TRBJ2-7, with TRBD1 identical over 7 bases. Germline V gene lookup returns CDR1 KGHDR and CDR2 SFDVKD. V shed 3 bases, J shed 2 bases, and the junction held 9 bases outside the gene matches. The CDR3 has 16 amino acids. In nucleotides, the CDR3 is TGTGCCACCAGTGATCTAGGAACAGGGGTCGCCTACGAGCAGTACTTC. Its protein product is CATSDLGTGVAYEQYF.

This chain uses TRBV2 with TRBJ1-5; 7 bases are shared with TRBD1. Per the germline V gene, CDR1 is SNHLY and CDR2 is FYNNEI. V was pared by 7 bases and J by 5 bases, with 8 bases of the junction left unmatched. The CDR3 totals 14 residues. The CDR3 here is CASKQGWQDQPQHF. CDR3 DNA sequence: TGTGCCAGCAAACAGGGGTGGCAGGATCAGCCCCAGCATTTT.

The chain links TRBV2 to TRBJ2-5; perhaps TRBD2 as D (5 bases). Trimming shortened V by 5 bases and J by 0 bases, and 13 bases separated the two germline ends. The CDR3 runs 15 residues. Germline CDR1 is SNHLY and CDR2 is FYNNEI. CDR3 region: CASSSPGLYQETQYF. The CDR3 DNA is TGTGCCAGCAGTTCCCCGGGATTGTACCAAGAGACCCAGTACTTC.

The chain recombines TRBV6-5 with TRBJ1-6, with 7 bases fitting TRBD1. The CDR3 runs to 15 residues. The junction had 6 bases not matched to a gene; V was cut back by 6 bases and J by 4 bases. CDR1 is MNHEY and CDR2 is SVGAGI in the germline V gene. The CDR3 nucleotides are TGTGCCAGCAGGCCGGGACAGCAATATAATTCACCCCTCCACTTT. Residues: CASRPGQQYNSPLHF.

CDR3 in amino acids: CASSQKTGNSPLHF. CDR3 nucleotide sequence: TGTGCCAGCAGCCAGAAAACAGGGAATTCACCCCTCCACTTT. The V call is TRBV5-5, the J call TRBJ1-6, with D perhaps matching TRBD1 (6 bases). Per the germline V gene, CDR1 is SGHKS and CDR2 is YYEKEE (reference sequence). Deletions cut 4 bases from V and 7 bases from J, with 12 bases between. The CDR3 consists of 14 residues.

The CDR3 region is CASRGTSVYEQYF. For the CDR3, the DNA is TGCGCCAGTCGAGGGACTAGCGTCTACGAGCAGTACTTC. The chain links TRBV10-2 to TRBJ2-7, with 10 bases lining up with TRBD2. The CDR3 is 13 residues long. CDR1 WSHSY and CDR2 SAAADI come from the germline V gene. With 9 bases clipped from V and 3 bases from J, the junction kept 5 bases outside the gene matches.

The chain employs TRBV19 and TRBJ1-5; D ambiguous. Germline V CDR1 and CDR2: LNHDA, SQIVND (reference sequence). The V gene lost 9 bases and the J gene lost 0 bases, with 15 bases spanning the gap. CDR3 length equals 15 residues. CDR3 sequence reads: CASDAGYYSNQPQHF. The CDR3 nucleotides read TGTGCCAGCGACGCCGGGTACTATAGCAATCAGCCCCAGCATTTT.

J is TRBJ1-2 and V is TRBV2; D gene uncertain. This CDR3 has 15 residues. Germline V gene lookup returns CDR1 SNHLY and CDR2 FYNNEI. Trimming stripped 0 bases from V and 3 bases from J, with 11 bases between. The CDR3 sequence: CASSEAGAGYYGYTF. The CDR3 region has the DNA TGTGCCAGCAGTGAAGCGGGCGCGGGATACTATGGCTACACCTTC.

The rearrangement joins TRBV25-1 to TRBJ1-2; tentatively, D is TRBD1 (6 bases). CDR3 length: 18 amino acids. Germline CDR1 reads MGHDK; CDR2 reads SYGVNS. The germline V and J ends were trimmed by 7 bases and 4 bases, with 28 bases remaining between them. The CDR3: CASTNSGEGYDALYGYTF. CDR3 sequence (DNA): TGTGCCAGCACCAATTCAGGGGAAGGATATGATGCACTCTATGGCTACACCTTC.